These T cell receptor beta chains were read from a single sample in a study of cytomegalovirus exposure and HLA in healthy donors. Here immunoSEQ multiplex PCR was the method, and the copy in TCRdb shows in-frame clones only, minus some. The sample has roughly 190,000 clones; around 79% are singletons. The sequenced sample consisted of PBMCs. These receptors were taken from a woman aged 50 to 65 in good health and CMV-seronegative. Both conserved end residues are part of each CDR3. Fields, in order: clone size, D gene, V gene, J gene, CDR3 protein, CDR3 DNA. The D gene is left open where the match is weak. Expanded clones get a size class; other rows say once, few or many, or leave the size out.

clone size: .; D gene: TRBD1; V gene: TRBV2; J gene: TRBJ1-2; CDR3 protein: CASSDGTGGADGYTF; CDR3 DNA: TGTGCCAGCAGCGATGGGACAGGGGGGGCGGATGGCTACACCTTC
clone size: .; D gene: TRBD2; V gene: TRBV28; J gene: TRBJ2-1; CDR3 protein: CASTLSGNFEQFF; CDR3 DNA: TGTGCCAGCACCCTTAGCGGGAACTTCGAGCAGTTCTTC
clone size: .; D gene: .; V gene: TRBV6-4; J gene: TRBJ1-2; CDR3 protein: CASSDPTKTALYYGYTF; CDR3 DNA: TGTGCCAGCAGTGACCCGACCAAGACAGCCCTTTACTATGGCTACACCTTC
clone size: .; D gene: TRBD1; V gene: TRBV7-9; J gene: TRBJ2-7; CDR3 protein: CASSRDSSYEQYF; CDR3 DNA: TGTGCCAGCAGCCGGGACAGCTCCTACGAGCAGTACTTC
clone size: .; D gene: .; V gene: TRBV15; J gene: TRBJ2-5; CDR3 protein: CATSREFLETQYF; CDR3 DNA: TGTGCCACCAGCAGAGAGTTTCTGGAGACCCAGTACTTC
clone size: .; D gene: .; V gene: TRBV4-3; J gene: TRBJ2-3; CDR3 protein: CASSQDSTRFTDTQYF; CDR3 DNA: TGCGCCAGCAGCCAAGATTCAACGAGATTCACAGATACGCAGTATTTT
clone size: few; D gene: .; V gene: TRBV7-2; J gene: TRBJ2-6; CDR3 protein: CASSQSRGSGANVLTF; CDR3 DNA: TGTGCCAGCAGCCAAAGCAGGGGCTCTGGGGCCAACGTCCTGACTTTC
clone size: few; D gene: .; V gene: TRBV27; J gene: TRBJ1-1; CDR3 protein: CASSLPDSEAFF; CDR3 DNA: TGTGCCAGCAGTTTACCGGACAGTGAAGCTTTCTTT
clone size: .; D gene: .; V gene: TRBV6-1; J gene: TRBJ2-2; CDR3 protein: CASRASYRVTGELFF; CDR3 DNA: TGTGCCAGCAGAGCTTCCTACAGGGTCACCGGGGAGCTGTTTTTT
clone size: .; D gene: .; V gene: TRBV30; J gene: TRBJ1-2; CDR3 protein: CAWSPQTGYYGYTF; CDR3 DNA: TGTGCCTGGAGTCCTCAGACAGGTTACTATGGCTACACCTTC
clone size: .; D gene: .; V gene: TRBV7-9; J gene: TRBJ1-1; CDR3 protein: CASSLDGGPAEAFF; CDR3 DNA: TGTGCCAGCAGCTTAGACGGGGGACCGGCTGAAGCTTTCTTT
clone size: .; D gene: .; V gene: TRBV5-4; J gene: TRBJ1-6; CDR3 protein: CASSSSNSPLHF; CDR3 DNA: TGTGCCAGCAGCTCGTCCAATTCACCCCTCCACTTT
clone size: .; D gene: .; V gene: TRBV10-3; J gene: TRBJ1-1; CDR3 protein: CAISDRENTEAFF; CDR3 DNA: TGTGCCATCAGTGACAGGGAGAACACTGAAGCTTTCTTT
clone size: once; D gene: .; V gene: TRBV9; J gene: TRBJ1-2; CDR3 protein: CASSDPRRTNYGYTF; CDR3 DNA: TGTGCCAGCAGCGACCCCAGAAGAACTAACTATGGCTACACCTTC
clone size: .; D gene: .; V gene: TRBV25-1; J gene: TRBJ1-3; CDR3 protein: CASSEAGTGDTIYF; CDR3 DNA: TGTGCCAGCAGTGAAGCGGGTACGGGGGACACCATATATTTT
clone size: .; D gene: .; V gene: TRBV21-1; J gene: TRBJ1-2; CDR3 protein: CASSKDWTGGGYTF; CDR3 DNA: TGTGCCAGCAGCAAAGATTGGACAGGGGGAGGCTACACCTTC
clone size: .; D gene: TRBD1; V gene: TRBV10-3; J gene: TRBJ1-2; CDR3 protein: CAISEGQGARGDYGYTF; CDR3 DNA: TGTGCCATCAGTGAGGGACAGGGGGCGAGAGGAGACTATGGCTACACCTTC
clone size: .; D gene: .; V gene: TRBV27; J gene: TRBJ1-1; CDR3 protein: CASSQRREEAFF; CDR3 DNA: TGTGCCAGCAGCCAAAGGAGGGAAGAAGCTTTCTTT
clone size: .; D gene: .; V gene: TRBV6-5; J gene: TRBJ1-1; CDR3 protein: CASLPGGTAEAFF; CDR3 DNA: TGTGCCAGCCTCCCGGGGGGGACGGCTGAAGCTTTCTTT
clone size: .; D gene: .; V gene: TRBV27; J gene: TRBJ2-7; CDR3 protein: CASRLTSTGSYEQYF; CDR3 DNA: TGTGCCAGCAGGCTCACCTCGACGGGGTCCTACGAGCAGTACTTC
clone size: .; D gene: .; V gene: TRBV5-6; J gene: TRBJ2-3; CDR3 protein: CASSLYRVRFDTQYF; CDR3 DNA: TGTGCCAGCAGCTTGTACAGGGTGAGGTTTGATACGCAGTATTTT
clone size: .; D gene: TRBD1; V gene: TRBV10-3; J gene: TRBJ1-2; CDR3 protein: CAISESDRANYGYTF; CDR3 DNA: TGTGCCATCAGTGAGTCGGACAGGGCCAACTATGGCTACACCTTC
clone size: .; D gene: .; V gene: TRBV2; J gene: TRBJ2-1; CDR3 protein: CASKRRVNNEQFF; CDR3 DNA: TGTGCCAGCAAAAGGCGGGTTAACAATGAGCAGTTCTTC
clone size: .; D gene: TRBD2; V gene: TRBV28; J gene: TRBJ2-7; CDR3 protein: CATSRAGVSYEQYF; CDR3 DNA: TGTGCCACCTCAAGGGCGGGGGTATCCTACGAGCAGTACTTC
clone size: .; D gene: TRBD2; V gene: TRBV5-1; J gene: TRBJ2-1; CDR3 protein: CASSLEVAGGNEQFF; CDR3 DNA: TGCGCCAGCAGCTTGGAGGTAGCGGGAGGCAATGAGCAGTTCTTC
clone size: once; D gene: TRBD1; V gene: TRBV19; J gene: TRBJ1-2; CDR3 protein: CASSSGTGVFYGYTF; CDR3 DNA: TGTGCCAGTAGTAGCGGGACAGGTGTTTTCTATGGCTACACCTTC
clone size: few; D gene: .; V gene: TRBV30; J gene: TRBJ1-2; CDR3 protein: CAWSVRRSGGGYTF; CDR3 DNA: TGTGCCTGGAGTGTCCGGAGGTCGGGGGGTGGCTACACCTTC
clone size: .; D gene: TRBD1; V gene: TRBV5-1; J gene: TRBJ1-1; CDR3 protein: CASSLGTGQGGMRTEAFF; CDR3 DNA: TGCGCCAGCAGCTTGGGGACGGGACAGGGAGGGATGAGGACTGAAGCTTTCTTT
clone size: .; D gene: .; V gene: TRBV2; J gene: TRBJ2-3; CDR3 protein: CASGRSGFTDTQYF; CDR3 DNA: TGTGCCAGCGGGAGGTCAGGGTTCACAGATACGCAGTATTTT
clone size: .; D gene: .; V gene: TRBV9; J gene: TRBJ2-2; CDR3 protein: CASSLRGNPNTGELFF; CDR3 DNA: TGTGCCAGCAGCCTAAGGGGGAACCCGAACACCGGGGAGCTGTTTTTT
clone size: .; D gene: .; V gene: TRBV7-9; J gene: TRBJ2-3; CDR3 protein: CASSPRAWGVDTQYF; CDR3 DNA: TGTGCCAGCAGCCCCAGGGCGTGGGGCGTAGATACGCAGTATTTT
clone size: .; D gene: TRBD2; V gene: TRBV2; J gene: TRBJ2-3; CDR3 protein: CASSEDTSGGAYSSTDTQYF; CDR3 DNA: TGTGCCAGCAGTGAAGATACTAGCGGGGGGGCCTACTCTAGCACAGATACGCAGTATTTT
clone size: .; D gene: TRBD1; V gene: TRBV5-6; J gene: TRBJ2-5; CDR3 protein: CASSWTGDQETQYF; CDR3 DNA: TGTGCCAGCAGCTGGACAGGGGACCAAGAGACCCAGTACTTC
clone size: .; D gene: TRBD2; V gene: TRBV7-9; J gene: TRBJ2-2; CDR3 protein: CASSLETSHGELFF; CDR3 DNA: TGTGCCAGCAGCCTCGAGACTAGCCACGGGGAGCTGTTTTTT
clone size: .; D gene: TRBD1; V gene: TRBV27; J gene: TRBJ2-7; CDR3 protein: CASSLNPGGLEQYF; CDR3 DNA: TGTGCCAGCAGTTTAAATCCAGGGGGCCTTGAGCAGTACTTC
clone size: many; D gene: TRBD1; V gene: TRBV5-4; J gene: TRBJ1-3; CDR3 protein: CASGDRSSGNTIYF; CDR3 DNA: TGTGCCAGCGGGGACAGGTCCTCTGGAAACACCATATATTTT